The following is a T cell receptor beta chain sequence with its context. The data are from a study of PD-1 blockade in classical Hodgkin lymphoma. Measured with immunoSEQ multiplex PCR; TCRdb has only the in-frame clones, and not every one. The sample has tens of thousands of clones; roughly 80% are singletons. The CDR3 has 12 amino acids. Germline lookup yields CDR1 SQVTM and CDR2 ANQGSEA. Trimming took 4 bases from V and 2 from J, leaving 6 bases between them. Sample time point: cycle 4 day 1 (C4D1), after five to seven weeks of nivolumab. Autologous stem cell transplantation was followed by relapse in every patient, and brentuximab vedotin exposure varied.

This sequence originates from a human donor with classical Hodgkin lymphoma. The source material was peripheral blood mononuclear cells (PBMCs), sampled before the fourth cycle of nivolumab. The genes are TRBV29-1 and TRBJ2-1; D uncertain. CDR3 protein: CSVAITYNEQFF. The CDR3 DNA reads as TGCAGCGTTGCAATTACCTACAATGAGCAGTTCTTC.